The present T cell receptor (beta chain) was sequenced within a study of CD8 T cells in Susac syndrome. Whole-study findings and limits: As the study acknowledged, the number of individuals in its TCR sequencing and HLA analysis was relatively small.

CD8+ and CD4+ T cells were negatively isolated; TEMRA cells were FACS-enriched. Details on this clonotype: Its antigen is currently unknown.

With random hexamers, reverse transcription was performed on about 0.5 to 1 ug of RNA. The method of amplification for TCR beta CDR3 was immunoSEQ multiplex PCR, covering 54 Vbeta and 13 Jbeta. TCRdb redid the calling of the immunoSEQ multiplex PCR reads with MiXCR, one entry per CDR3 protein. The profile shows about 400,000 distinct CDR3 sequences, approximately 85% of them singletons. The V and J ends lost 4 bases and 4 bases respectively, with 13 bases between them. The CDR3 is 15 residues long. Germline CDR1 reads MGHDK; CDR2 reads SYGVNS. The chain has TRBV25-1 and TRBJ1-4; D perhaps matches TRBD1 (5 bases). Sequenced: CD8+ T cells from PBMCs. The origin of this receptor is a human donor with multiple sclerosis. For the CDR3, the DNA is TGTGCCAGCAGTGGGGCCGGACAATTTAATGAAAAACTGTTTTTT. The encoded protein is CASSGAGQFNEKLFF.